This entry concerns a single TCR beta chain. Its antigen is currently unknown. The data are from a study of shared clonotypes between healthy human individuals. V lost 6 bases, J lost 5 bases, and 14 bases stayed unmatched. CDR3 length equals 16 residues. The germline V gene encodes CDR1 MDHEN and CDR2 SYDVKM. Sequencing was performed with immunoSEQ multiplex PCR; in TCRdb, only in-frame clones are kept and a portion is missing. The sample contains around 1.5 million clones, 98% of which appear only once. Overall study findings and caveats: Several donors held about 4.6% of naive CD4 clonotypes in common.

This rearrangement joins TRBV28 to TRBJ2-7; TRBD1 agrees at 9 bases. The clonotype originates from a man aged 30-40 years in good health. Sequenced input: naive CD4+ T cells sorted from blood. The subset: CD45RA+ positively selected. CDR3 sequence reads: CASRVPPGQGSDEQYF. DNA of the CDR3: TGTGCCAGCAGGGTCCCCCCGGGACAGGGAAGCGACGAGCAGTACTTC.